These 20 T cell receptor beta chains came from one sample sequenced in a study of regulatory T cells in long-lasting Graves disease. Time point defined: newly diagnosed GD, antithyroid drugs for less than 3 months. From RNA extracted from PBMCs, the TCR library was made. According to the study, TCR beta libraries were built with iRepertoire HTBI primers and CDR3-region Arm-PCR. TCRdb redid the calling of the multiplex PCR reads with MiXCR, one entry per CDR3 protein. The sample lists about 540,000 distinct CDR3 sequences; 13% were seen once. The sample was also linked to a second study, of T cells in Graves' hyperthyroidism and ophthalmopathy.

The source was peripheral blood mononuclear cells (PBMCs), collected at new diagnosis, from a patient treated with antithyroid drugs. The receptors here all came from a man in his thirties or forties with Graves disease.

This clonotype has a handful of counts. The J gene is TRBJ2-5, the V gene TRBV18; 9 bases are a match to TRBD1. The CDR3 runs to 15 residues. With V trimmed by 0 bases and J by 1 base, 0 bases remained unmatched. Looked up from germline, CDR1 is KGHSH and CDR2 is LQKENI. CDR3 loop: CASSPPTGGQETQYF. The CDR3, as DNA: TGTGCCAGCTCACCACCGACAGGGGGCCAAGAGACCCAGTACTTC.

V usage is TRBV6-1 and J usage is TRBJ2-1; TRBD1 aligns across 10 bases. Per germline, CDR1 MNHNS and CDR2 SASEGT. The CDR3 is 14 amino acids. The junction had 8 bases not matched to a gene; V was cut back by 6 bases and J by 9 bases. In DNA, the CDR3 is TGTGCCAGCAGATCCGGGACAGGGGAAAGTGAGCAGTTCTTC. It yields the protein CASRSGTGESEQFF.

The chain is built from TRBV7-9 and TRBJ1-4; no firm D call. The germline V and J ends were trimmed by 5 bases and 0 bases, with 7 bases remaining between them. The CDR3 is 14 residues long. CDR1 and CDR2 from the germline V gene are SEHNR and FQNEAQ (reference sequence). This CDR3 is CASSPRTTNEKLFF. The CDR3 coding sequence is TGTGCCAGCAGCCCACGGACAACTAATGAAAAACTGTTTTTT.

This sequence joins TRBV6-1 and TRBJ1-1; no clear D gene. The CDR3 length is 15 residues. Looked up from germline, CDR1 is MNHNS and CDR2 is SASEGT. Between the trimmed V and J ends, which lost 7 bases and 4 bases, there was a span of 19 bases. CDR3 nucleotide sequence: TGTGCCAGCACTGTGAGTGCTTTGATCGGCACTGAAGCTTTCTTT. Its translation is CASTVSALIGTEAFF.

In this sample, this clonotype turned up a few times. The chain couples TRBV20-1 to TRBJ2-3, with D possibly being TRBD1 (5 bases). This CDR3 region has 13 residues. V lost 4 bases and J 2 bases, leaving 10 bases between the germline ends. Germline assignment: CDR1 DFQATT and CDR2 SNEGSKA (reference sequence). The CDR3 region is CSAIRAPTDTQYF. In DNA form, the CDR3 reads TGCAGTGCTATCAGGGCCCCCACAGATACGCAGTATTTT.

The chain carries TRBV3-1 and TRBJ1-2; 7 bases line up with TRBD1. J was trimmed by 4 bases and V by 4 bases; bases with no gene match: 6. The CDR3 runs to 14 residues. The germline CDR1 and CDR2 sequences are LGHDT and YNNKEL (reference sequence). This CDR3 reads CASSRSGQSYGYTF. In DNA, the CDR3 is TGTGCCAGCAGCCGATCGGGACAGAGCTATGGCTACACCTTC. Full variable domain (rest looked up from reference TRBV3-1 and TRBJ1-2): DTAVSQTPKYLVTQMGNDKSIKCEQNLGHDTMYWYKQDSKKFLKIMFSYNNKELIINETVPNRFSPKSPDKAHLNLHINSLELGDSAVYFCASSRSGQSYGYTFGSGTRLTVV.

This clonotype has at least ten counts. This chain connects TRBV11-2 to TRBJ2-2; no definite D call. This CDR3 contains 15 residues. Between the trimmed V and J ends, which lost 1 base and 4 bases, there was a span of 10 bases. Germline CDR1 is SGHAT and CDR2 is FQNNGV. The CDR3 DNA follows: TGTGCCAGCAGCTTAGGGGTACAAGCCACCGGGGAGCTGTTTTTT. This codes for CASSLGVQATGELFF.

In its sample, this clonotype was seen many times. The chain uses TRBV12-3 or TRBV12-4 and TRBJ2-1; D is perhaps TRBD1 or TRBD2 (5 bases each). V was trimmed by 6 bases and J by 5 bases, leaving 23 bases between them. This CDR3 region has 17 residues. CDR3: CASSQGFGGTRDNEQFF. The CDR3 nucleotides are TGTGCCAGCAGCCAGGGTTTTGGGGGAACAAGGGACAATGAGCAGTTCTTC.

In its sample, this clonotype was seen many times. This rearrangement joins TRBV6-1 to TRBJ1-1; perhaps TRBD1 as D (5 bases). CDR1 is MNHNS, CDR2 SASEGT, per germline. CDR3 length: 14 residues. The ends were cut back, 7 bases at V and 3 bases at J, with 15 bases in the middle. The CDR3 nucleotides read TGTGCCAGCAATTTCGGCCGGGGGGACACTGAAGCTTTCTTT. As protein: CASNFGRGDTEAFF.

Remarks on this clonotype: A much larger clonotype is one base distant, so this may be a read error. The V call is TRBV29-1, the J call TRBJ2-5; D not resolved. The CDR3 totals 12 residues. V lost 6 bases and J lost 6, with 14 bases in between. Germline values: CDR1 SQVTM, CDR2 ANQGSEA. The CDR3 DNA follows: TGCAGCGTCTCGGGCAGTTCGAAGACCCAGTACTTC. Translated, it gives CSVSGSSKTQYF. The full variable domain, in which reference TRBV29-1 and TRBJ2-5 provide the parts outside the CDR3, is SAVISQKPSRDICQRGTSLTIQCQVDSQVTMMFWYRQQPGQSLTLIATANQGSEATYESGFVIDKFPISRPNLTFSTLTVSNMSPEDSSIYLCSVSGSSKTQYFGPGTRLLVL.

This clonotype showed up many times. The chain is built from TRBV6-1 and TRBJ1-2; D remains ambiguous. CDR3 length: 16 amino acids. From germline, CDR1 is MNHNS and CDR2 SASEGT. Trimming shortened V by 5 bases and J by 5 bases, and 21 bases separated the two germline ends. For the CDR3, the DNA is TGTGCCAGCAGTCCCTCATATCGGACGAGTAGATATGGCTACACCTTC. Its translation is CASSPSYRTSRYGYTF.

The chain joins TRBV6-1 to TRBJ2-7; D might be TRBD2 (6 bases). Trimming cost V 1 base and J 0 bases, with 10 bases left between them. The CDR3 covers 15 residues. From germline, CDR1 is MNHNS and CDR2 SASEGT. The CDR3 coding sequence is TGTGCCAGCAGTGAAGGATTAGCGGACTCCTACGAGCAGTACTTC. It translates to CASSEGLADSYEQYF.

This clonotype was detected ten times or more. The V and J genes are TRBV6-2 or TRBV6-3 and TRBJ1-1; 8 bases are a match to TRBD1. With V trimmed by 2 bases and J by 4 bases, 9 bases remained unmatched. The CDR3 spans 16 residues. CDR1 and CDR2 (germline): MNHEY, SVGEGT. Here the CDR3 reads CASSYVGDRTFTEAFF. CDR3 nucleotides: TGTGCCAGCAGTTACGTGGGGGACAGGACTTTCACTGAAGCTTTCTTT.

This clonotype was detected ten times or more. V and J are TRBV11-3 and TRBJ2-7, with 10 bases identical to TRBD1. Germline V lookup: CDR1 SGHNT, CDR2 YENEEA. The J segment lost 5 bases and the V segment lost 8 bases, leaving 12 bases of the junction unmatched. The CDR3 is 15 amino acids. DNA for the CDR3: TGTGCCAGCTCCTACCCGGGACAGGGGCTCCACGAGCAGTACTTC. It yields the protein CASSYPGQGLHEQYF.

This clonotype was counted a few times. The V gene is TRBV5-6, the J gene TRBJ2-1; TRBD1 matches 7 bases. Germline CDR1 and CDR2: SGHDT and YYEEEE. This CDR3 is built from 13 residues. The ends lost 6 bases at V and 4 bases at J; junction bases unmatched: 4. CDR3: CASTQGVYNEQFF. The CDR3 DNA reads TGTGCCAGCACTCAGGGGGTTTACAATGAGCAGTTCTTC.

This clonotype showed up many times. This sequence joins TRBV6-1 and TRBJ2-5; no firm D call. The germline V and J ends were trimmed by 7 bases and 4 bases, with 13 bases remaining between them. CDR3 length equals 13 residues. Germline V gene data show CDR1 as MNHNS and CDR2 as SASEGT. The CDR3, as DNA: TGTGCCAGCATAGTATGGGCTTCAGAGACCCAGTACTTC. This codes for CASIVWASETQYF.

In its sample, this clonotype was seen many times. V usage is TRBV29-1 and J usage is TRBJ2-1; D ambiguous. Trimming took 4 bases from V and 5 from J, leaving 9 bases between them. CDR1 SQVTM and CDR2 ANQGSEA come from the germline V gene. The CDR3 loop spans 12 amino acids. The CDR3 sequence is CSVVLGDNEQFF. In nucleotides, the CDR3 is TGCAGCGTTGTTCTCGGCGACAATGAGCAGTTCTTC.

As concerns this clonotype: A read error may be the cause here, since a much bigger clone is one base away. The chain couples TRBV7-9 to TRBJ1-2; D gene unclear. CDR3 length equals 15 residues. The ends were cut back, 4 bases at V and 12 bases at J, with 24 bases in the middle. CDR1 is SEHNR and CDR2 is FQNEAQ in the germline V gene (reference sequence). Here the CDR3 DNA reads TGTGCCAGCAGCTCAGCGGGTCTCACCCGAGGAGGCCACACCTTC. Translated, it gives CASSSAGLTRGGHTF.

The table lists this clonotype with many counts. The CDR3 here is CASSLDGGEGGTEQFF. CDR3 DNA: TGTGCCAGCAGTTTAGACGGGGGTGAAGGAGGGACGGAGCAGTTCTTC. The rearrangement uses TRBV12-3 or TRBV12-4 and TRBJ2-1, with D possibly TRBD2 on 6 matching bases. Trimming stripped 1 base from V and 10 bases from J, with 20 bases between. The CDR3 runs 16 residues.

This clonotype was detected ten times or more. The chain joins TRBV7-9 to TRBJ1-2; no clear D. The V end lost 3 bases, the J end lost 0 bases, and 11 bases lay between the germline ends. The CDR3 totals 15 residues. The germline CDR1 and CDR2 sequences are SEHNR and FQNEAQ (reference sequence). The CDR3 spells CASSFEAGANYGYTF. The CDR3 nucleotides are TGTGCCAGCAGCTTTGAAGCTGGGGCTAACTATGGCTACACCTTC.